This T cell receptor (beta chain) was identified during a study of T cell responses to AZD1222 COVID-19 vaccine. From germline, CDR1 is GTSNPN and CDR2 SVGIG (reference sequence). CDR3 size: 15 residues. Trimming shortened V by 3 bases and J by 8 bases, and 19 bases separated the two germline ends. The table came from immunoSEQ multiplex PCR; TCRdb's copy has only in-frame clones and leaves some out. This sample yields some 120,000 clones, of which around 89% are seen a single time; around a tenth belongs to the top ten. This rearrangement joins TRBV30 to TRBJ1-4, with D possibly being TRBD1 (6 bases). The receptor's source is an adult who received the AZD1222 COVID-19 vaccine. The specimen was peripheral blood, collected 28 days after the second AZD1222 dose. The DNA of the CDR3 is TGTGCCTGGAGAGAAGCGTCAGGGGCAAGGGAAAAACTGTTTTTT. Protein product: CAWREASGAREKLFF.